The sample holds a few counts of the clone carrying this TCR beta chain. Antigen unknown. MiXCR was run by TCRdb on the 5' RACE reads, yielding one entry per CDR3 protein. The data hold about 400,000 distinct CDR3 sequences, with approximately 6% observed a single time. The sample comes from a study of T cells after yellow fever vaccination. Overall study context: SMART-Seq v4 Ultra Low Input handled preparation of low-cell-number fractions. The study, taken as a whole, reports: Reappearance after the booster was observed for most primary-vaccination clones (around 96% CD4, roughly 90% CD8). Some clonotypes, a small share, were shared between CD4 and CD8 compartments.

The ends were cut back, 4 bases at V and 8 bases at J, with 8 bases in the middle. Germline V CDR1 and CDR2: MGHDK, SYGVNS. There are 11 residues in the CDR3. The TCR sequence derives from a man aged 30 to 45 who received the YFV17D yellow fever vaccine. The chain couples TRBV25-1 to TRBJ1-1; D is ambiguous. This specimen consisted of PBMCs, obtained 5 days after the yellow fever booster vaccination. The CDR3 nucleotides read TGTGCCAGCAGTGCCGGGCGGGAAGCTTTCTTT. Residues: CASSAGREAFF.